This T cell receptor (beta chain) was sequenced during a study of cytomegalovirus exposure and HLA in healthy donors. Study-level points and caveats: In vitro testing confirmed a few CMV-associated chains as specific for CMV antigens. Sequencing likely produced, as an artifact, a cluster of highly shared sequence variants.

Donors had nominal health at sampling but likely had unrecorded immune exposures. PCR involved 60 Vbeta and 13 Jbeta primers. The table came from immunoSEQ multiplex PCR; TCRdb's copy has only in-frame clones and leaves some out. The sample comprises about 180,000 clones, over 70% of which are singletons, and roughly 2.8% rests with the top ten. About this clone: Its specificity is unknown.

V lost 3 bases, J lost 12 bases, and 21 bases lay in between. CDR1 is SNHLY, CDR2 FYNNEI, per germline. The CDR3 sequence is 15 residues long. The clonotype originates from a male donor in good health and CMV-seronegative. The J gene is TRBJ2-1, the V gene TRBV2; D is possibly TRBD2 (5 bases). Input material: PBMCs. The CDR3 DNA reads as TGTGCCAGCAGTGATCTGGCTAGCCCAGCCCGGGGGCAGTTCTTC. Translated, it gives CASSDLASPARGQFF.